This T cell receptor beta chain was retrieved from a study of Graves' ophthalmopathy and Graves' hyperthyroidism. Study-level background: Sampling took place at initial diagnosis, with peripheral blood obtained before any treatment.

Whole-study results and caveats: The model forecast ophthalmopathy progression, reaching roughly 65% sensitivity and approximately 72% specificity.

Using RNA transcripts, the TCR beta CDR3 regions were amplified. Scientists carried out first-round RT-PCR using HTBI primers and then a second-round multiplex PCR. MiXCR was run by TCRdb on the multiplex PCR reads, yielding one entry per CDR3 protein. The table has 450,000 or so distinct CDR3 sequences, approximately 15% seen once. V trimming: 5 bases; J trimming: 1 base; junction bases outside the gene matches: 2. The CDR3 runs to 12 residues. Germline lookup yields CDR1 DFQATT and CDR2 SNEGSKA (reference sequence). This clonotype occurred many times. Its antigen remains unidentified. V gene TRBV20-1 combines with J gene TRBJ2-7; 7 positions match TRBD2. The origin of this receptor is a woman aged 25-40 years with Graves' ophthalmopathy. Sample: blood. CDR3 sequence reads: CSAASGSYEQYF. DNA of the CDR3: TGCAGTGCTGCTAGCGGTTCCTACGAGCAGTACTTC.